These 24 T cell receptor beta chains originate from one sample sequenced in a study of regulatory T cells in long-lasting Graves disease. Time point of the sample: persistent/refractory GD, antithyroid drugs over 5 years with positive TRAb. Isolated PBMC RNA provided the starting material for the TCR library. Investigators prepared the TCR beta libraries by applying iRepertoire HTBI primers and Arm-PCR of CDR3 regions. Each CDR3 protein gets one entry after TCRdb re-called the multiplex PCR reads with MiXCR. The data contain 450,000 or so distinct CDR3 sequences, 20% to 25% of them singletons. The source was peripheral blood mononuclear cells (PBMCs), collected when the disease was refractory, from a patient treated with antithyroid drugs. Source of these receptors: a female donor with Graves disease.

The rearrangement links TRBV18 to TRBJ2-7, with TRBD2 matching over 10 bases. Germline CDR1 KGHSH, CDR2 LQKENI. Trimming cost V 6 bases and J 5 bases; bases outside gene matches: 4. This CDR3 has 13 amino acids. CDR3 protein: CASSPGTSDEQYF. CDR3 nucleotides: TGTGCCAGCTCCCCCGGGACTAGCGACGAGCAGTACTTC.

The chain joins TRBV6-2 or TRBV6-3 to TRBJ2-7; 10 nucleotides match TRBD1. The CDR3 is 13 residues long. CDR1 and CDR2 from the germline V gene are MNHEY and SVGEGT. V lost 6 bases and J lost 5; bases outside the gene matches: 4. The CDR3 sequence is CASRRDRGNEQYF. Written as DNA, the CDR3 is TGTGCCAGCAGACGGGACAGGGGTAACGAGCAGTACTTC.

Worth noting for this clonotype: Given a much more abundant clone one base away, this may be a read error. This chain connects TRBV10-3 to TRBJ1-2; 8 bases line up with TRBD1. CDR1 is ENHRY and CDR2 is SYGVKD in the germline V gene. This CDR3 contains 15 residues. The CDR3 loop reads CATSVGQGFGYGYTF. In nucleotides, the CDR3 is TGTGCCACCAGTGTCGGACAGGGTTTTGGCTATGGCTACACCTTC.

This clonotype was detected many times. CDR3 DNA sequence: TGTGCCAGCAGTATCACCGGGACAGGGGGTTCTTATGGCTACACCTTC. Amino acids: CASSITGTGGSYGYTF. The chain couples TRBV12-3 or TRBV12-4 to TRBJ1-2, with 11 bases lining up with TRBD1. V was pared by 5 bases and J by 5 bases, with 10 bases of the junction left unmatched. The length of the CDR3 is 16 residues.

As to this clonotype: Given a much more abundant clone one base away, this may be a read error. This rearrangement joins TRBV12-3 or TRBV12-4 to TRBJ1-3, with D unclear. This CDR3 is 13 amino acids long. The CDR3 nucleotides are TGTGCCAACAGTTTCGGCTCTGGAAACACCATATATTTT. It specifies CANSFGSGNTIYF.

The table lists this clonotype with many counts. The CDR3 sequence: CASGLALGNTEAFF. Here the CDR3 DNA reads TGCGCCAGCGGACTAGCTCTCGGGAACACTGAAGCTTTCTTT. The rearrangement links TRBV5-1 to TRBJ1-1; no clear D gene. Germline CDR1 and CDR2: SGHRS and YFSETQ. The germline V and J ends were trimmed by 7 bases and 1 base, with 14 bases remaining between them. The CDR3 consists of 14 residues.

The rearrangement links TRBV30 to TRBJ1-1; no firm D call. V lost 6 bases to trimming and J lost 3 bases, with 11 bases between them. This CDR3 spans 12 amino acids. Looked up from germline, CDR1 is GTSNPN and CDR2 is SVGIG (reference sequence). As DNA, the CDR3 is TGTGCCTGTAAGCCCGGGGACACTGAAGCTTTCTTT. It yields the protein CACKPGDTEAFF. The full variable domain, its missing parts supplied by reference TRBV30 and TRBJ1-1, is SQTIHQWPATLVQPVGSPLSLECTVEGTSNPNLYWYRQAAGRGLQLLFYSVGIGQISSEVPQNLSASRPQDRQFILSSKKLLLSDSGFYLCACKPGDTEAFFGQGTRLTVV.

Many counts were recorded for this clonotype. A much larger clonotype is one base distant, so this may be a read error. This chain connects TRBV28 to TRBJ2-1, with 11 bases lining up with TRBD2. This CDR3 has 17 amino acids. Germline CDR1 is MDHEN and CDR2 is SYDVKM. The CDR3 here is CANSLKASGRLHNEQFF. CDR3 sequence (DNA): TGTGCCAACAGTTTAAAGGCTAGCGGGAGGCTGCACAATGAGCAGTTCTTC.

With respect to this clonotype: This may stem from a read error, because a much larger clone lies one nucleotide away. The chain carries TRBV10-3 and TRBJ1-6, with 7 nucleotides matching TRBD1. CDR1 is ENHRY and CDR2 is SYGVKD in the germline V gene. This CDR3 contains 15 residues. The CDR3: CTIKRQGGDNSPLHF. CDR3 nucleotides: TGTACCATCAAGAGACAGGGTGGCGATAATTCACCCCTCCACTTT.

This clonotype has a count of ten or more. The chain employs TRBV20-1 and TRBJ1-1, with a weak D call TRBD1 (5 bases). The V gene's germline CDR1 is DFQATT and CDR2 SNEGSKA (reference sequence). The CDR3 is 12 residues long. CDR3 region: CSWGVGNTEAFF. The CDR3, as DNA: TGCAGCTGGGGGGTTGGAAACACTGAAGCTTTCTTT.

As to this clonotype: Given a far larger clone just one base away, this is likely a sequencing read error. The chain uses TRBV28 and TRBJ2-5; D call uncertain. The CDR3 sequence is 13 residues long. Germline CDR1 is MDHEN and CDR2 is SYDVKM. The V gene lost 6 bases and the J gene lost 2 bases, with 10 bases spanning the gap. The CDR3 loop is CASSHTLQETQYF. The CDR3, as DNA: TGTGCCAGCAGCCACACCTTACAAGAGACCCAGTACTTC. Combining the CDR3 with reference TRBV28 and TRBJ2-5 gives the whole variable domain DVKVTQSSRYLVKRTGEKVFLECVQDMDHENMFWYRQDPGLGLRLIYFSYDVKMKEKGDIPEGYSVSREKKERFSLILESASTNQTSMYLCASSHTLQETQYFGPGTRLLVL.

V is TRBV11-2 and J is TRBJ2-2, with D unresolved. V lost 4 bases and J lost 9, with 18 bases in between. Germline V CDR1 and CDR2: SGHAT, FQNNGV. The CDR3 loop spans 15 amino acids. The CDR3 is CASSWKDGRIRELFF. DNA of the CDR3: TGTGCCAGCAGCTGGAAGGACGGTCGAATCCGGGAGCTGTTTTTT.

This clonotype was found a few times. CDR3 sequence (DNA): TGTGCCAGCTCACCGTCACCACAGGGAAGCTATGGCTACACCTTC. Translated: CASSPSPQGSYGYTF. The chain carries TRBV18 and TRBJ1-2; perhaps TRBD1 as D (6 bases). Germline-derived CDR1 and CDR2 are KGHSH and LQKENI. There are 15 residues in the CDR3. V lost 3 bases and J lost 4, with 15 bases in between.

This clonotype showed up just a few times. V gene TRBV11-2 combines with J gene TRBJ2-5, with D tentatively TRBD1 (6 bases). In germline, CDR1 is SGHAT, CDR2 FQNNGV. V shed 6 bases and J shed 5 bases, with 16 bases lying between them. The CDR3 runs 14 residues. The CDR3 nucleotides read TGTGCCAGCAGAGGTTTACAGGGCCGGGAGACCCAGTACTTC. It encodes CASRGLQGRETQYF.

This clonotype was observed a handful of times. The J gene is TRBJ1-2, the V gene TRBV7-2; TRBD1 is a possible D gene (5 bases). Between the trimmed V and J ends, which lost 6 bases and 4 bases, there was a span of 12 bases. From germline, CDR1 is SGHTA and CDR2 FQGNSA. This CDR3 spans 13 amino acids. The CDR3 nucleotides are TGTGCCAGCAGTCAGGGTTTTGGCTATGGCTACACCTTC. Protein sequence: CASSQGFGYGYTF.

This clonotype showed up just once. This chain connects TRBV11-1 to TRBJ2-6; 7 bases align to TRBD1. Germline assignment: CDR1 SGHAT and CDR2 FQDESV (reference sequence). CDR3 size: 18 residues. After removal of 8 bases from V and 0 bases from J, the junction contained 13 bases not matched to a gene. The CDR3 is CASGYRDSYSSGANVLTF. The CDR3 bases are TGTGCCAGCGGATACCGGGACAGCTATAGCTCTGGGGCCAACGTCCTGACTTTC.

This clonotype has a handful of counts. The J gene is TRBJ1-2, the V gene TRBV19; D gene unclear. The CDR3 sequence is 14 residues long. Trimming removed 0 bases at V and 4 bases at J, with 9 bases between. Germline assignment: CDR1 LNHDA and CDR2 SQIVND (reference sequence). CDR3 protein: CASSIDLGSYGYTF. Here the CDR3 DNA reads TGTGCCAGTAGTATAGATTTGGGGAGCTATGGCTACACCTTC. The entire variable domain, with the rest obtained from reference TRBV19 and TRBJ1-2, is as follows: DGGITQSPKYLFRKEGQNVTLSCEQNLNHDAMYWYRQDPGQGLRLIYYSQIVNDFQKGDIAEGYSVSREKKESFPLTVTSAQKNPTAFYLCASSIDLGSYGYTFGSGTRLTVV.

CDR3 sequence: CASSLYAGELFF. CDR3 bases: TGTGCCAGCAGCTTGTATGCCGGGGAGCTGTTTTTT. The gene calls are TRBV2 and TRBJ2-2; D not resolved. With 6 bases removed from V and 6 bases from J, the gap between germline ends came to 8 bases. Looked up from germline, CDR1 is SNHLY and CDR2 is FYNNEI. The CDR3 covers 12 residues.

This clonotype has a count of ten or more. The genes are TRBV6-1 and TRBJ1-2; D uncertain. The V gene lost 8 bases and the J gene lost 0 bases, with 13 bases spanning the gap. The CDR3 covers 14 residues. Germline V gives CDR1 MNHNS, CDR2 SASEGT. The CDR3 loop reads CASRLVSANYGYTF. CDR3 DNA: TGTGCCAGCCGATTAGTGTCAGCTAACTATGGCTACACCTTC.

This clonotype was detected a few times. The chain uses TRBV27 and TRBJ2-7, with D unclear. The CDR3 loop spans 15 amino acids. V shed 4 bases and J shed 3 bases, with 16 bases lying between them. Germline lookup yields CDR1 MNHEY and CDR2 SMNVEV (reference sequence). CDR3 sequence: CASSSGRTGYYEQYF. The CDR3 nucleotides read TGTGCCAGCAGTTCCGGTAGAACCGGATACTACGAGCAGTACTTC.

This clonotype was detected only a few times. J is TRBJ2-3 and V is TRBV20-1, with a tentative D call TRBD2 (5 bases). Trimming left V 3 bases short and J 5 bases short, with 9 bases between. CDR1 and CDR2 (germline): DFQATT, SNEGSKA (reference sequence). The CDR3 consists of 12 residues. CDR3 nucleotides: TGCAGTGCTAGTAGCGTTGAAGATACGCAGTATTTT. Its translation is CSASSVEDTQYF.

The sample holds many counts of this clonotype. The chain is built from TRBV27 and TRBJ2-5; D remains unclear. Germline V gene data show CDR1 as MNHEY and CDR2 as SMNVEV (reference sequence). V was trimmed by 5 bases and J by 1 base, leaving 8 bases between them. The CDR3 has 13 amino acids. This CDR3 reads CASSRVTQETQYF. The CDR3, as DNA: TGTGCCAGCAGTCGAGTAACCCAAGAGACCCAGTACTTC.

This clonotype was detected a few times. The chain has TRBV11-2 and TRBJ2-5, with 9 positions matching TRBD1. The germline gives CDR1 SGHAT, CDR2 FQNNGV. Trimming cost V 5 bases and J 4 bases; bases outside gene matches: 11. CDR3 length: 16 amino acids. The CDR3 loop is CASSLSTGGARETQYF. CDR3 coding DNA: TGTGCCAGCAGCCTATCGACAGGGGGGGCGAGAGAGACCCAGTACTTC.

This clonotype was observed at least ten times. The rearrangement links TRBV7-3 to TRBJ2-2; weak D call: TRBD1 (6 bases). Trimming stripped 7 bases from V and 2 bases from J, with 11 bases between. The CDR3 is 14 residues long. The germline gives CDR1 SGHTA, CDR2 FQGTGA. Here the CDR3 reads CASKRDTNTGELFF. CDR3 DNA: TGTGCCAGCAAACGGGACACCAACACCGGGGAGCTGTTTTTT.